These T cell receptor beta chains were read from a single sample in a study of control samples from healthy donors and cancer patients. TCRdb's copy holds only in-frame clones and misses some; the assay was immunoSEQ multiplex PCR. The table records about 140,000 clones, more than 85% of them present only once. What was sequenced was blood. The receptor set was obtained from a woman in her thirties in good health. CDR3s include the opening cysteine and the closing phenylalanine or tryptophan. Each record gives: CDR3 protein, V gene, J gene.

CDR3aa: CASSLGVGYTF; v_gene: TRBV28; j_gene: TRBJ1-2
CDR3aa: CASGDRVGDSNQPQHF; v_gene: TRBV10-2; j_gene: TRBJ1-5
CDR3aa: CASRTQDYGYTF; v_gene: TRBV5-1; j_gene: TRBJ1-2
CDR3aa: CASSPRNRGNQPQHF; v_gene: TRBV5-5; j_gene: TRBJ1-5
CDR3aa: CASSIDKVAGQGYTF; v_gene: TRBV19; j_gene: TRBJ1-2
CDR3aa: CASSPGGSTNEKLFF; v_gene: TRBV5-4; j_gene: TRBJ1-4
CDR3aa: CASSGISTYEQYF; v_gene: TRBV19; j_gene: TRBJ2-7
CDR3aa: CASSQDRGANYGYTF; v_gene: TRBV4-2; j_gene: TRBJ1-2
CDR3aa: CASAASVIEEQYF; v_gene: TRBV19; j_gene: TRBJ2-7
CDR3aa: CSVGGGDGAAYEQYF; v_gene: TRBV29-1; j_gene: TRBJ2-7
CDR3aa: CASSIPGTGYRENIQYF; v_gene: TRBV19; j_gene: TRBJ2-4
CDR3aa: CASSGNQNQPQHF; v_gene: TRBV12-3/TRBV12-4; j_gene: TRBJ1-5
CDR3aa: CASSRQSGANVLTF; v_gene: TRBV6-5; j_gene: TRBJ2-6
CDR3aa: CASSEALGRGRSEAFF; v_gene: TRBV6-1; j_gene: TRBJ1-1
CDR3aa: CASSYSQGVHEQYF; v_gene: TRBV6-6; j_gene: TRBJ2-7
CDR3aa: CASKQGGGNTEAFF; v_gene: TRBV21-1; j_gene: TRBJ1-1
CDR3aa: CASSPRGGRDETQYF; v_gene: TRBV5-1; j_gene: TRBJ2-5